A single sample is the source of the 19 T cell receptor beta chains below, sequenced in a study of blood T cell repertoires in COVID-19. The protocol was immunoSEQ multiplex PCR, while the TCRdb copy is restricted to in-frame clones and leaves out a portion. The sample holds about 280,000 clones, about 85% seen once. The specimen sequenced was PBMCs or T cells enriched from blood (not recorded which). The source is a woman between 50 and 59 years old who had recovered from COVID-19.

Notes on this clone: The same CDR3 also results from other DNA sequences found in this sample. V usage is TRBV6-5 and J usage is TRBJ1-2; 9 bases align to TRBD1. V shed 6 bases, J shed 5 bases, and the junction held 4 bases outside the gene matches. Germline V gives CDR1 MNHEY, CDR2 SVGAGI. The CDR3 is 13 amino acids. The CDR3: CASRGTGYYGYTF. The DNA of the CDR3 is TGTGCCAGCAGAGGGACAGGGTATTATGGCTACACCTTC.

The chain carries TRBV30 and TRBJ1-6, with TRBD1 matching over 7 bases. Trimming took 1 base from V and 10 from J; bases not matched to a gene: 7. This CDR3 contains 14 residues. Germline V gives CDR1 GTSNPN, CDR2 SVGIG (reference sequence). CDR3 sequence (DNA): TGTGCCTGGAGTGGGACAGGACGTTTCTCACCCCTCCACTTT. It specifies CAWSGTGRFSPLHF.

Concerning this clone itself: Germline is not matched at one junction end, which may reflect a read error. The V gene is TRBV6-6, the J gene TRBJ2-6; 11 bases are a match to TRBD2. Germline CDR1 and CDR2: MNHNY and SVGAGI (reference sequence). The CDR3 loop spans 21 amino acids. CDR3 amino acids: CAISRSSGGRLDYSGANVLTF. As DNA, the CDR3 is TGTGCCATCAGTCGATCTAGCGGGGGGAGACTTGACTACTCTGGGGCCAACGTCCTGACTTTC.

The rearrangement uses TRBV29-1 and TRBJ1-2, with TRBD1 matching over 9 bases. Germline V gene lookup returns CDR1 SQVTM and CDR2 ANQGSEA. The CDR3 covers 15 residues. The V gene end was trimmed by 4 bases and the J gene end by 8 bases; junction bases not matched to a gene: 14. CDR3 loop: CSVVTLDRGVRGYTF. The DNA of the CDR3 is TGCAGCGTTGTGACCTTGGACAGGGGTGTCCGAGGCTACACCTTC.

This clone was picked up one time. The chain has TRBV5-4 and TRBJ2-5, with D unresolved. Germline CDR1 is SGHNT and CDR2 is YYREEE (reference sequence). The V end lost 9 bases, the J end lost 0 bases, and 15 bases lay between the germline ends. There are 14 residues in the CDR3. In nucleotides, the CDR3 is TGTGCCACCGCTAGAATGGCGAACCAAGAGACCCAGTACTTC. Its protein is CATARMANQETQYF.

This clone has more than one count but fewer than ten. V usage is TRBV7-2 and J usage is TRBJ1-4; D perhaps matches TRBD1 (5 bases). Deletions cut 5 bases from V and 8 bases from J, with 21 bases between. The germline gives CDR1 SGHTA, CDR2 FQGNSA. CDR3 length equals 16 residues. CDR3 loop: CASSLIRGRVGEKLFF. In DNA, the CDR3 is TGTGCCAGCAGCCTAATTCGGGGGAGGGTAGGCGAAAAACTGTTTTTT.

CDR3 in DNA: TGTGCCAGCAGCCCCACAACGCTAGCGTTCTACAATGAGCAGTTCTTC. Translating gives CASSPTTLAFYNEQFF. The V and J genes are TRBV9 and TRBJ2-1; weak D call: TRBD2 (6 bases). CDR1 SGDLS and CDR2 YYNGEE come from the germline V gene. This CDR3 is built from 16 residues. V lost 4 bases, J lost 3 bases, and 17 bases lay in between.

The J gene is TRBJ2-3, the V gene TRBV5-1; D is perhaps TRBD1 (6 bases). Trimming cost V 0 bases and J 1 base, with 12 bases left between them. From germline, CDR1 is SGHRS and CDR2 YFSETQ. This CDR3 contains 16 residues. The CDR3 region is CASSLEGGRGTDTQYF. The CDR3 DNA reads as TGCGCCAGCAGCTTGGAAGGGGGTAGGGGCACAGATACGCAGTATTTT.

This chain connects TRBV30 to TRBJ2-7; 11 bases align to TRBD1. From germline, CDR1 is GTSNPN and CDR2 SVGIG (reference sequence). V was pared by 1 base and J by 6 bases, with 5 bases of the junction left unmatched. The CDR3 is 14 amino acids. This CDR3 is CAWSGDRGIGEQYF. The CDR3 DNA reads TGTGCCTGGAGTGGGGACAGGGGGATAGGCGAGCAGTACTTC.

The rearrangement links TRBV3-1 (or the pseudogene TRBV3-2) to TRBJ2-1; 9 bases agree with TRBD2. CDR3 length equals 16 residues. V was pared by 1 base and J by 5 bases, with 6 bases of the junction left unmatched. Per the germline V gene, CDR1 is LGHDT and CDR2 is YNNKEL (reference sequence). As DNA, the CDR3 is TGTGCCAGCAGCCAAGGAGGTAGCGGGGGTCACAATGAGCAGTTCTTC. Amino acid sequence: CASSQGGSGGHNEQFF.

V is TRBV5-1 and J is TRBJ2-1, with 9 bases aligning to TRBD2. After removal of 3 bases from V and 6 bases from J, the junction contained 7 bases not matched to a gene. The CDR3 covers 15 residues. Germline lookup yields CDR1 SGHRS and CDR2 YFSETQ. The CDR3 reads CASSSGTSLSNEQFF. For the CDR3, the DNA is TGCGCCAGCAGCTCCGGGACTAGCCTCTCCAATGAGCAGTTCTTC.

DNA for the CDR3: TGTGCCAGCAGCTTTTCCGGACAGACTAATTCACCCCTCCACTTT. Protein product: CASSFSGQTNSPLHF. The V and J genes are TRBV11-2 and TRBJ1-6; D is perhaps TRBD1 (6 bases). V was pared by 3 bases and J by 6 bases, with 12 bases between. There are 15 residues in the CDR3. Germline V gene data show CDR1 as SGHAT and CDR2 as FQNNGV. Full variable domain (rest looked up from reference TRBV11-2 and TRBJ1-6): EAGVAQSPRYKIIEKRQSVAFWCNPISGHATLYWYQQILGQGPKLLIQFQNNGVVDDSQLPKDRFSAERLKGVDSTLKIQPAKLEDSAVYLCASSFSGQTNSPLHFGNGTRLTVT.

The CDR3 protein is CASSPAGQGPYGYTF. In nucleotides, the CDR3 is TGTGCCAGCAGCCCGGCGGGACAGGGGCCCTATGGCTACACCTTC. The chain is built from TRBV11-2 and TRBJ1-2; 10 nucleotides match TRBD1. The CDR3 runs 15 residues. Per the germline V gene, CDR1 is SGHAT and CDR2 is FQNNGV. V lost 5 bases to trimming and J lost 4 bases; unmatched junction nucleotides: 7.

The rearrangement joins TRBV10-1 to TRBJ2-7; 9 nucleotides line up with TRBD1. The ends lost 4 bases at V and 7 bases at J; junction bases unmatched: 11. The V gene's germline CDR1 is WNHNN and CDR2 SYGVQD (reference sequence). CDR3 length equals 15 residues. CDR3 coding DNA: TGCGCCAGCAGTGGGGATGGACAGGGGTTTAGTGAGCAGTACTTC. Protein product: CASSGDGQGFSEQYF.

The rearrangement uses TRBV6-4 and TRBJ2-3; the match to TRBD2 covers 8 bases. J lost 0 bases, V lost 3 bases, and 5 bases had no gene match. Germline-derived CDR1 and CDR2 are MRHNA and SNTAGT. The CDR3 sequence is 16 residues long. The CDR3 bases are TGTGCCAGCAGTGAAGTTAGCGGGGCAAGCACAGATACGCAGTATTTT. Its translation: CASSEVSGASTDTQYF.

The genes are TRBV5-1 and TRBJ1-1; D unresolved. The CDR3 has 11 amino acids. V gave up 4 bases and J gave up 7 bases, with 8 bases separating them. From germline, CDR1 is SGHRS and CDR2 YFSETQ. This CDR3 reads CASSLAGEAFF. CDR3 bases: TGCGCCAGCAGCCTAGCGGGTGAAGCTTTCTTT.

The chain employs TRBV19 and TRBJ1-6; D ambiguous. The CDR3 loop spans 14 amino acids. Germline CDR1 reads LNHDA; CDR2 reads SQIVND (reference sequence). V lost 6 bases and J 9 bases, leaving 15 bases between the germline ends. CDR3 region: CASSPGVVSSPLHF. The CDR3 DNA sequence: TGTGCCAGTAGCCCCGGGGTAGTGAGTTCACCCCTCCACTTT.

The CDR3 coding sequence is TGTGCCAGCAGTTACTCGAACTCAGCGGGGTTGGATGGCTACACCTTC. Its protein product is CASSYSNSAGLDGYTF. The rearrangement joins TRBV6-6 to TRBJ1-2; D is unclear. Germline V gene sequence: CDR1 MNHNY, CDR2 SVGAGI (reference sequence). V was cut by 0 bases and J by 6 bases, with 17 bases left in between. The CDR3 has 16 residues.

The genes are TRBV5-1 and TRBJ2-1; D may be TRBD2 (6 bases). Trimming removed 5 bases at V and 8 bases at J, with 20 bases between. Germline loops: CDR1 SGHRS, CDR2 YFSETQ. The CDR3 covers 15 residues. CDR3 residues: CASSSGLAWPDEQFF. CDR3 nucleotides: TGCGCCAGCAGTTCGGGGCTAGCGTGGCCCGATGAGCAGTTCTTC.